This TCR beta chain was observed in a study of shared T cell receptors in the human thymus (dated by TCRdb to the early 2020s). In terms of the full investigation: The study examined how self-reactive, shared T-cell receptor alpha chains are generated in the human thymus.

Library generation was performed with the immunoSEQ multiplex PCR assay. TCRdb provides this immuneACCESS table in a form limited to in-frame rearrangements. Some clones are lacking; in checked studies, under half of them reflect an unresolved V gene, and why the rest are absent is not known. This sample lists 700,000 or so clones; approximately 83% were detected once. Of the sample, approximately 0.01% is held by the ten largest clones. Turning to this clone: Which antigen it targets is not known. Base qualities are not recorded, but no much larger clone differs from it by a single base.

The junction carries 5 bases between V and J, which are trimmed by 1 base and 5 bases respectively. In the germline V gene (reference sequence), CDR1 corresponds to GTSNPN and CDR2 to SVGIG. Taken from cysteine to phenylalanine, the CDR3 has 11 residues. CDR3 DNA only is kept here, 33 bases in frame from base 1. These data were also reused for a study on human thymus T cells. The second paper further reports: In Finland, the donors were immunologically healthy infants who were having open corrective cardiac surgery for congenital heart defects. Thymus tissue was collected as surgical resects that were removed during corrective cardiac surgery. Usage of V and J gene segments appeared to be biased in both the thymic and the peripheral blood repertoires. The related research found that thymic TCR repertoires overlapped highly between unrelated individuals. The study described the TCR alpha and beta repertoires in roughly 8 infant thymus samples and a few matching peripheral blood samples. Donor ages ranged from roughly 6 to 250 days, and the cohort comprised about 6 male and two female infants. Thymocytes were freed from the tissue by mechanical means and kept at -70 degrees C as pellets of roughly 9-34 million cells. Genomic DNA was extracted from frozen cell pellets with a QIAsymphony instrument. TCRB and TCRAD loci were amplified from a standardized quantity of quality-controlled genomic DNA using the immunoSEQ multiplex PCR assay. The V(D)J region was spanned by amplicons of a length sufficient to cover the CDR3 and to identify V and J genes. Amplicon sequencing was performed on an Illumina platform through the commercial immunoSEQ service. Primer bias and sequencing errors were corrected as previously described, and TCRAD and TCRB were defined on the basis of the IMGT database. Repertoires were analysed with immunoSEQ Analyzer 3.0 and VDJTools, covering basic statistics, V/J segment usage, diversity estimates, rarefaction and pairwise overlap. To estimate diversity, the Chao1, ChaoE, Efron-Thisted, Shannon and inverse Simpson indices were applied, and diversity was also estimated on datasets down-sampled to the smallest sample. Repertoire overlap was assessed by strict matching of CDR3 nucleotide sequence, V gene and J gene, and clustering was done by Jaccard-based multidimensional scaling. Thymus samples yielded on average roughly 790,000 unique TCRB clonotypes, compared with 75,000 to 100,000 from blood samples.

The receptor chain draws on TRBV30 and TRBJ2-5, with the D gene not confidently named. The source is a girl under three years old with a congenital heart defect. Donor details come from another sample of the same person, matched by shared clones. The material sequenced was thymocytes. The nucleotides read TGTGCCTGGAGTGCTGGCGAGACCCAGTACTTC. This sequence encodes CAWSAGETQYF.